This T cell receptor beta chain comes out of a study of long-term antiretroviral therapy in people with HIV. General study points: The data indicate that diversity increased after ART but remained below transplant donor controls.

At survey level, the immunoSEQ assay was run in its v3.0 version. The target of sequencing was roughly 35,000-50,000 T-cell genomes per sample. Libraries were prepared by immunoSEQ multiplex PCR; TCRdb keeps only in-frame clonotypes and omits some of them. This table has 21,000 or so clones, roughly four fifths appearing once. Inclusion required at least two post-ART and at least one pre-ART PBMC samples. A remark on this clone: Antigen: not known.

Germline CDR1 is SGHAT and CDR2 is FQNNGV. The CDR3 covers 18 residues. J lost 7 bases, V lost 5 bases, and 21 bases had no gene match. This chain joins TRBV11-2 and TRBJ2-7; 9 nucleotides match TRBD1. The starting material was unsorted PBMCs, obtained 0.3 years after starting antiretroviral therapy. The TCR comes from a man over 45 with HIV. The CDR3 region is CASSRREGTGIQKNEQYF. DNA of the CDR3: TGTGCCAGCAGCCGTCGCGAGGGGACAGGGATACAAAAAAATGAGCAGTACTTC.